These 16 T cell receptor beta chains share one sample of origin, sequenced in a study of blood T cell repertoires in COVID-19. Using immunoSEQ multiplex PCR, the repertoire was profiled, and TCRdb retains in-frame clones only, with some absent. Here the sample spans 100,000 to 130,000 clones, approximately 83% being singletons. Material: peripheral blood. These receptors originate from a woman in her seventies with acute or convalescent COVID-19.

The rearrangement joins TRBV7-2 to TRBJ2-2; 7 bases fit TRBD2. V shed 1 base and J 3 bases; nucleotides not matched to a gene: 14. Germline-derived CDR1 and CDR2 are SGHTA and FQGNSA. The CDR3 consists of 19 residues. The DNA of the CDR3 is TGTGCCAGCAGCTTAGTAGGCTCTAGCGGAACTGGTCACACCGGGGAGCTGTTTTTT. Encoded protein: CASSLVGSSGTGHTGELFF.

This chain uses TRBV9 with TRBJ2-3, with 9 bases identical to TRBD1. Germline CDR1 and CDR2: SGDLS and YYNGEE. V dropped 4 bases and J dropped 9; count of bases not matched to a gene: 12. The CDR3 consists of 15 residues. The CDR3 sequence: CASSFPDRGRPTQYF. The CDR3 coding sequence is TGTGCCAGCAGCTTCCCGGACAGGGGTCGGCCAACGCAGTATTTT.

This clone was detected only once. The chain recombines TRBV11-2 with TRBJ2-1; TRBD2 agrees at 7 bases. Looked up from germline, CDR1 is SGHAT and CDR2 is FQNNGV. This CDR3 has 17 amino acids. V gave up 2 bases and J gave up 6 bases; unmatched junction bases: 13. CDR3 DNA: TGTGCCAGCAGCTTAAAATTTGGCGGGAGTGTGGGCAATGAGCAGTTCTTC. Encoded protein: CASSLKFGGSVGNEQFF.

V is TRBV28 and J is TRBJ2-7; maybe TRBD2 (5 bases). The CDR3 extends over 11 amino acids. The V end lost 8 bases, the J end lost 4 bases, and 9 bases lay between the germline ends. Germline CDR1 MDHEN, CDR2 SYDVKM. The DNA for the CDR3 is TGTGCCAGCGGCCGGGATTACGAGCAGTACTTC. Translating it yields CASGRDYEQYF.

This clone was found a few times. The rearrangement joins TRBV27 to TRBJ1-6; the D is unclear. Trimming removed 7 bases at V and 8 bases at J, with 9 bases between. The CDR3 is 12 amino acids. Per the germline V gene, CDR1 is MNHEY and CDR2 is SMNVEV (reference sequence). CDR3 residues: CASTNRDSPLHF. Here the CDR3 DNA reads TGTGCCAGCACCAACCGGGATTCACCCCTCCACTTT.

The V and J genes are TRBV2 and TRBJ1-5; 10 bases are shared with TRBD1. CDR1 is SNHLY, CDR2 FYNNEI, per germline. V lost 6 bases to trimming and J lost 1 base; unmatched junction nucleotides: 9. This CDR3 spans 17 amino acids. The CDR3, as DNA: TGTGCCAGCAGCCCTCGAACGGGACAGGGGAGCAATCAGCCCCAGCATTTT. Encoded protein: CASSPRTGQGSNQPQHF.

This clone was seen a few times. The rearrangement uses TRBV5-4 and TRBJ1-5; possible D gene TRBD1, 6 bases. V was trimmed by 4 bases and J by 3 bases, leaving 8 bases between them. The CDR3 runs to 13 residues. Per the germline V gene, CDR1 is SGHNT and CDR2 is YYREEE (reference sequence). CDR3 coding DNA: TGTGCCAGCAGCCGGGACAACAATCAGCCCCAGCATTTT. This sequence encodes CASSRDNNQPQHF.

This rearrangement joins TRBV21-1 to TRBJ1-1. TRBV21-1 is flagged as a pseudogene. This CDR3 comprises 18 residues. The CDR3 loop is CASSKAGMNWREYTEAFF. The CDR3 DNA reads TGTGCCAGCAGCAAAGCGGGGATGAATTGGAGGGAGTACACTGAAGCTTTCTTT.

The chain couples TRBV7-3 to TRBJ2-3; TRBD1 matches at 9 bases. The CDR3 length is 14 residues. Germline loops: CDR1 SGHTA, CDR2 FQGTGA. V trimming: 5 bases; J trimming: 5 bases; junction bases outside the gene matches: 5. The CDR3: CASSTTGGIDTQYF. Here the CDR3 DNA reads TGTGCCAGCAGCACGACAGGGGGGATAGATACGCAGTATTTT.

This clone appeared a few times. CDR3 amino acids: CASSETRNTEAFF. The CDR3, as DNA: TGTGCCAGCAGTGAGACAAGGAACACTGAAGCTTTCTTT. The chain combines TRBV25-1 with TRBJ1-1; D is undetermined. CDR1 is MGHDK and CDR2 is SYGVNS in the germline V gene. The V and J ends lost 3 bases and 1 base respectively, with 6 bases between them. The CDR3 is 13 residues long.

The genes are TRBV29-1 and TRBJ1-2; D is perhaps TRBD1 (5 bases). The CDR3 contains 13 residues. Between the trimmed V and J ends, which lost 7 bases and 4 bases, there was a span of 16 bases. The germline V gene has CDR1 SQVTM and CDR2 ANQGSEA. CDR3 DNA: TGCAGCGCCCTGGGAGGGGCCATCTATGGCTACACCTTC. Residues: CSALGGAIYGYTF.

The gene calls are TRBV19 and TRBJ1-5, with a tentative D call TRBD1 (5 bases). Trimming shortened V by 4 bases and J by 7 bases, and 14 bases separated the two germline ends. There are 14 residues in the CDR3. Per germline, CDR1 LNHDA and CDR2 SQIVND (reference sequence). CDR3 in amino acids: CASSTQDKNQPQHF. CDR3 nucleotide sequence: TGTGCCAGTAGTACACAGGACAAAAACCAGCCCCAGCATTTT.

The V call is TRBV24-1, the J call TRBJ2-3; D remains ambiguous. Deletions cut 4 bases from V and 8 bases from J, with 15 bases between. The CDR3 consists of 14 residues. CDR1 is KGHDR, CDR2 SFDVKD, per germline. The CDR3 DNA is TGTGCCACCAGTGACCCCCTCTCGCGCGGTACGCAGTATTTT. Translation gives CATSDPLSRGTQYF.

With regard to this clone: In the same sample, other DNA sequences code for this CDR3. The V gene is TRBV5-4, the J gene TRBJ1-6; maybe TRBD1 (6 bases). V was clipped by 3 bases and J by 10 bases, with 14 bases between them. The length of the CDR3 is 14 residues. Germline V lookup: CDR1 SGHNT, CDR2 YYREEE (reference sequence). DNA for the CDR3: TGTGCCAGCAGCTCCAGGGGATTAGGCTCACCCCTCCACTTT. As protein: CASSSRGLGSPLHF.

This chain joins TRBV19 and TRBJ1-4, with 8 positions matching TRBD1. Trimming took 7 bases from V and 8 from J; bases not matched to a gene: 12. Germline CDR1 LNHDA, CDR2 SQIVND (reference sequence). This CDR3 has 15 amino acids. In DNA, the CDR3 is TGTGCCAGTACGGGAATCGGGACAGGAGAGGAAAAACTGTTTTTT. It translates to CASTGIGTGEEKLFF.

The V call is TRBV7-2, the J call TRBJ2-1; perhaps TRBD2 as D (6 bases). This CDR3 is built from 13 residues. V gave up 4 bases and J gave up 6 bases, with 10 bases separating them. Germline CDR1 reads SGHTA; CDR2 reads FQGNSA. As DNA, the CDR3 is TGTGCCAGCAGCTCGGGACTTGCCAATGAGCAGTTCTTC. Its protein product is CASSSGLANEQFF.